What follows are 2 T cell receptor beta chains derived from one specimen sequenced in a study of T cells in pancreatic ductal adenocarcinoma. Generated by immunoSEQ multiplex PCR, the TCRdb table keeps only in-frame clones and is missing some. This table holds 5,600 or so clones, 72% found once. No neoadjuvant therapy was given to the selected pancreatic ductal adenocarcinoma patients before their surgery. The sequenced sample consisted of pancreatic tumor tissue. The receptors originated from a human donor with pancreatic ductal adenocarcinoma.

The chain's CDR3 is CASLSGQGARQPQHF. CDR3 bases: TGTGCCAGCCTATCGGGACAGGGGGCTAGGCAGCCCCAGCATTTT. The J gene is TRBJ1-5, the V gene TRBV5-5; 12 positions match TRBD1. Trimming cost V 7 bases and J 7 bases; bases outside gene matches: 9. Germline CDR1 is SGHKS and CDR2 is YYEKEE (reference sequence). This CDR3 is 15 amino acids long.

J is TRBJ2-3 and V is TRBV5-1; TRBD1 matches at 10 bases. The germline CDR1 and CDR2 sequences are SGHRS and YFSETQ. The CDR3 has 16 amino acids. The J segment lost 6 bases and the V segment lost 0 bases, leaving 7 bases of the junction unmatched. Written as DNA, the CDR3 is TGCGCCAGCAGCTTGGTTGGGACAGGGGCAAGCGATACGCAGTATTTT. This sequence encodes CASSLVGTGASDTQYF.